This T cell receptor (beta chain) stems from a study of T cell responses to AZD1222 COVID-19 vaccine. The protocol was immunoSEQ multiplex PCR, while the TCRdb copy is restricted to in-frame clones and leaves out a portion. The table lists about 170,000 clones, around 90% of them singletons. With 6 bases clipped from V and 5 bases from J, the junction kept 8 bases outside the gene matches. Germline values: CDR1 LNHDA, CDR2 SQIVND (reference sequence). The CDR3 is made up of 15 amino acids. This sequence was found in an adult who received the AZD1222 COVID-19 vaccine. The sequencing here drew on peripheral blood, taken 28 days after the second AZD1222 dose. The V call is TRBV19, the J call TRBJ2-2; 8 nucleotides agree with TRBD2. The CDR3 coding sequence is TGTGCCAGTAGGCCTAGCGGGTCGGGTACCGGGGAGCTGTTTTTT. This encodes CASRPSGSGTGELFF.